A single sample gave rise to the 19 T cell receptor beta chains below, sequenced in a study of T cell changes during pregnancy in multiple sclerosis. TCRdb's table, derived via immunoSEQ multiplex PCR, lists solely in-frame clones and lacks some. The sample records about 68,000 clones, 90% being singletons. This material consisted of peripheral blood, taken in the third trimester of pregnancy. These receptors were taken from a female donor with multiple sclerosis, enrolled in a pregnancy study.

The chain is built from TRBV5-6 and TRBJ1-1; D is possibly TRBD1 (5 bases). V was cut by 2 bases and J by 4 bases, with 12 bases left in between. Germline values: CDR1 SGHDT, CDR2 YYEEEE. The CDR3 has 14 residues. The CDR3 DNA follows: TGTGCCAGCAGCTTCAGGGATTGGGGCACTGAAGCTTTCTTT. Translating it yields CASSFRDWGTEAFF.

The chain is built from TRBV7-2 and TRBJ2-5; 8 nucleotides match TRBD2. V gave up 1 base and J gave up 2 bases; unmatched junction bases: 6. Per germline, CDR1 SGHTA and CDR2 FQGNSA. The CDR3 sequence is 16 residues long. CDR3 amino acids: CASSLGWGGGQETQYF. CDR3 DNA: TGTGCCAGCAGCTTAGGATGGGGCGGGGGGCAAGAGACCCAGTACTTC.

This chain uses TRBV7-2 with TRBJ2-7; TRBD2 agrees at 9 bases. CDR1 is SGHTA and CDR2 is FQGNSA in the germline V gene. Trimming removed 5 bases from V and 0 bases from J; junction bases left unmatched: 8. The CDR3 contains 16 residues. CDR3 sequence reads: CASSPGSGGLSYEQYF. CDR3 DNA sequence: TGTGCCAGCAGCCCAGGTAGCGGGGGCCTCTCCTACGAGCAGTACTTC.

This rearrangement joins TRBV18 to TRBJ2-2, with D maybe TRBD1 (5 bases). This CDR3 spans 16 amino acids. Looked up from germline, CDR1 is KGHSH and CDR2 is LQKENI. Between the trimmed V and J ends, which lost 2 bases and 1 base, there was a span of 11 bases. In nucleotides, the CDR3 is TGTGCCAGCTCACCAGGGGCAGCGAGGAACACCGGGGAGCTGTTTTTT. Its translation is CASSPGAARNTGELFF.

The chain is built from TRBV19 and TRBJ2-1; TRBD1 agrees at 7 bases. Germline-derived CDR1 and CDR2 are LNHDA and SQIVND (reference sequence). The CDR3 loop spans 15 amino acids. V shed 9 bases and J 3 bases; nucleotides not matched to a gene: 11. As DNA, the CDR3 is TGTGCCAGGGGCCCAGTTACAGGGGACTACAATGAGCAGTTCTTC. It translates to CARGPVTGDYNEQFF. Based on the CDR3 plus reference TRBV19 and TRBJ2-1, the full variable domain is DGGITQSPKYLFRKEGQNVTLSCEQNLNHDAMYWYRQDPGQGLRLIYYSQIVNDFQKGDIAEGYSVSREKKESFPLTVTSAQKNPTAFYLCARGPVTGDYNEQFFGPGTRLTVL.

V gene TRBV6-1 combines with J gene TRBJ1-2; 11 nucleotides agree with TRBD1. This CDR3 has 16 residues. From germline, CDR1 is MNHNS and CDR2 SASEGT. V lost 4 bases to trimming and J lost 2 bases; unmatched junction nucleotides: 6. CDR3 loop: CASSAGQGVRNYGYTF. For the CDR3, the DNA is TGTGCCAGCAGTGCGGGACAGGGGGTTAGAAACTATGGCTACACCTTC.

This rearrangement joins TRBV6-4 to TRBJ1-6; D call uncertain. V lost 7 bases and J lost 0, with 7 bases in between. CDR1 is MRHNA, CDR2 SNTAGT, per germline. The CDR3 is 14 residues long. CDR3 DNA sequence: TGTGCCAGCAAGTCGGGCTCCTATAATTCACCCCTCCACTTT. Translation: CASKSGSYNSPLHF.

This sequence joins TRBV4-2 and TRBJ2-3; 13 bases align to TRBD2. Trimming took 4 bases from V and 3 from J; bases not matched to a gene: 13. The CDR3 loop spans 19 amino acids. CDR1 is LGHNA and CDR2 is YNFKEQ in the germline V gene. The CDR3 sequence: CASSPRTSGRKVWTDTQYF. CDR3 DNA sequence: TGTGCCAGCAGCCCCCGGACTAGCGGGAGAAAGGTGTGGACAGATACGCAGTATTTT.

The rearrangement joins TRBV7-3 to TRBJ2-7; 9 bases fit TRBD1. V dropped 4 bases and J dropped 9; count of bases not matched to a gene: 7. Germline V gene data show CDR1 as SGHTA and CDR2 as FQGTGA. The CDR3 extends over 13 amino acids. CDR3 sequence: CASSSGQGKRQYF. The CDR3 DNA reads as TGTGCCAGCAGCTCCGGACAGGGGAAAAGGCAGTACTTC.

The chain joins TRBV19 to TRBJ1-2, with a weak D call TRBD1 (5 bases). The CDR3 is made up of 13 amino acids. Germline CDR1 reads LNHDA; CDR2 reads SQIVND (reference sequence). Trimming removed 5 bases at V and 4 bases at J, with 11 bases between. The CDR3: CASSSGSRYGYTF. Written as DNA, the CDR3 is TGTGCCAGTAGTTCAGGGTCGCGCTATGGCTACACCTTC.

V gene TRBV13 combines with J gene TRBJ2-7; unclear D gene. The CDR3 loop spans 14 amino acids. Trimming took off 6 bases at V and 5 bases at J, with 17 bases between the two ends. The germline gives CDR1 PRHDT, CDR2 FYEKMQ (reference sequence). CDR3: CASRASFTIHEQYF. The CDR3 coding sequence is TGTGCCAGCAGAGCCAGTTTTACTATTCACGAGCAGTACTTC.

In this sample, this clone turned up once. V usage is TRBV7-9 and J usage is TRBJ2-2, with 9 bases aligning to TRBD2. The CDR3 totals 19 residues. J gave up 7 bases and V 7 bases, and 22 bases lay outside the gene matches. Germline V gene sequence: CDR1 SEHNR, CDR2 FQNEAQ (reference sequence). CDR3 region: CASIRLPGGASGTHGELFF. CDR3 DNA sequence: TGTGCCAGCATAAGACTTCCCGGGGGAGCTAGCGGGACACACGGGGAGCTGTTTTTT.

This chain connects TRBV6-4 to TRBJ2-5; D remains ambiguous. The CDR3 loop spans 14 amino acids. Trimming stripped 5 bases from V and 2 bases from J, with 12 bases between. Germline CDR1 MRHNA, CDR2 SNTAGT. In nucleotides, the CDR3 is TGTGCCAGCAGTCTCCCGACTCTTCAAGAGACCCAGTACTTC. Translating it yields CASSLPTLQETQYF.

This CDR3 reads CASSERAGSETQYF. As DNA, the CDR3 is TGTGCCAGCAGTGAACGAGCGGGCTCGGAGACCCAGTACTTC. This chain connects TRBV2 to TRBJ2-5; a possible D gene is TRBD2 (6 bases). V was cut by 2 bases and J by 5 bases, with 12 bases left in between. CDR3 length equals 14 residues. Germline V CDR1 and CDR2: SNHLY, FYNNEI.

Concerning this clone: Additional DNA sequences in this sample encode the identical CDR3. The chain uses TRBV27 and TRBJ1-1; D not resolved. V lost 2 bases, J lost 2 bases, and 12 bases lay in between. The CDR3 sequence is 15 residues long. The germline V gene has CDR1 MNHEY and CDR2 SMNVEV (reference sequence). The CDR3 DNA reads TGTGCCAGCAGTTTAAGGTCTCGCGGTAACACTGAAGCTTTCTTT. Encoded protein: CASSLRSRGNTEAFF.

The DNA for the CDR3 is TGTGCCAGCAGCGTAGGAGGGGGTAGTGGAAATGAGCAGTTCTTC. This translates into CASSVGGGSGNEQFF. The gene calls are TRBV9 and TRBJ2-1; tentative D call: TRBD1 (6 bases). The CDR3 totals 15 residues. From germline, CDR1 is SGDLS and CDR2 YYNGEE. Deletions cut 0 bases from V and 7 bases from J, with 14 bases between.

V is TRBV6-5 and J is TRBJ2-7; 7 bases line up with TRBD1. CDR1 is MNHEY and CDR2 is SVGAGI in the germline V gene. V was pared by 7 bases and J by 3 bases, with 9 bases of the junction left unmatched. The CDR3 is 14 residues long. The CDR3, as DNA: TGTGCCAGCAAGGTCGGCCCAGGGGGCTACGAGCAGTACTTC. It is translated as CASKVGPGGYEQYF.

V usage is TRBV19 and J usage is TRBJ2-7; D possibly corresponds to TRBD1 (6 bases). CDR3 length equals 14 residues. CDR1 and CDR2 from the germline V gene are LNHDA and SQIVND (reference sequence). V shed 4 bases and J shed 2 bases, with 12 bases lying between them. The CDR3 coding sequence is TGTGCCAGTAGTAGCCTACAGGGACCCTACGAGCAGTACTTC. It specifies CASSSLQGPYEQYF.

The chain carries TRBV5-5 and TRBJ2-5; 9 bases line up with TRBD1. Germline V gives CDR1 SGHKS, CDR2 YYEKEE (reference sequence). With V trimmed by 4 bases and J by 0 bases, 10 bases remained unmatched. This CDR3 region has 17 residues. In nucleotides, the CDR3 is TGTGCCAGCAGCCCGGGTTGGGGGACAGGGAACCAAGAGACCCAGTACTTC. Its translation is CASSPGWGTGNQETQYF.